This T cell receptor beta chain derives from a study of radiation and T cells in renal cell carcinoma. Per the germline V gene, CDR1 is SGHDN and CDR2 is FVKESK. The CDR3 length is 13 residues. Trimming cost V 3 bases and J 8 bases, with 10 bases left between them. Produced via immunoSEQ multiplex PCR; TCRdb's table is partial and in-frame only. The repertoire holds 160,000 or so clones, with approximately 90% as singletons. The sample's time point: blood 2 weeks post-SBRT. Treatment: 15 Gy SBRT to primary tumor, nephrectomy 4 weeks later. The chain recombines TRBV14 with TRBJ1-4, with D unclear. This TCR was sampled from a woman aged 45-60 years with renal cell carcinoma. The starting material was blood, obtained from a patient whose treatment included radiotherapy and nephrectomy. The CDR3 DNA is TGTGCCAGCAGCCAGCGCCGGGAGGAAAAACTGTTTTTT. This translates into CASSQRREEKLFF.